This paragraph covers one T cell receptor (beta chain) sequence. Antigen unknown. The data were taken from a study of blood T cells in healthy people across ages. With 5 bases removed from V and 7 bases from J, the gap between germline ends came to 15 bases. CDR1 is SGHAT, CDR2 FQNNGV, per germline. The CDR3 extends over 13 amino acids. Using a J-beta primer mix together with a sample-barcoded 5' primer, a second PCR was run for roughly 7 to 11 cycles. Sequencing yielded, for each sample, at least 2.5 million paired-end reads carrying CDR3. MiXCR was run by TCRdb on the 5' RACE reads, yielding one entry per CDR3 protein. Of 600,000 to 1,000,000 distinct CDR3 sequences listed, over 45% are singletons. General observations from the study: A strong correlation was found between TCR beta diversity and the percentage of naive T cells. There was no known CMV status for donors, so expanded clonotype changes were possibly confounded.

This clonotype was sampled from a man aged 25 to 45 in good health. The chain uses TRBV11-2 and TRBJ2-7; D may be TRBD2 (6 bases). The sequencing input was blood. The CDR3 nucleotides read TGTGCCAGCAGCCCTCCGCGGGGAGGTGAGCAGTACTTC. Protein sequence: CASSPPRGGEQYF.